Listed below are T cell receptor beta chains from one sample, sequenced in a study of OX40 agonist ivuxolimab in advanced cancers. This table comes from immunoSEQ multiplex PCR, and its TCRdb copy is limited to in-frame clones, with some not included. Of roughly 100,000 clones in the sample, around 90% were seen once. Sequenced here: CD4+ or CD8+ T cells sorted from blood, sampled in a trial of the OX40 agonist ivuxolimab. The receptors were gathered from an adult with an advanced solid tumor such as melanoma, head and neck, liver or kidney cancer. The CDR3 runs from the conserved cysteine through the conserved F or W. Fields, in order: CDR3 DNA, CDR3 protein, V gene, J gene, D gene, clone size. D genes are given only for firm matches. For some rows the clone size is stated as once, few or many, or as a class when expanded; others skip it.

DNA: TGTGCCAGTAGTACACGGTGGGCTAGCGGGGGAAAAACAACAGATACGCAGTATTTT; CDR3: CASSTRWASGGKTTDTQYF; V: TRBV19; J: TRBJ2-3; D: TRBD2; size: .
DNA: TGTGCCAGCTCACCAATTCTTCGCCTAGACGCCTCGATGGAGACCCAGTACTTC; CDR3: CASSPILRLDASMETQYF; V: TRBV18; J: TRBJ2-5; D: .; size: once
DNA: TGTGCCAGCAGGGGACAGGGGAATCAGCCCCAGCATTTT; CDR3: CASRGQGNQPQHF; V: TRBV28; J: TRBJ1-5; D: TRBD1; size: .
DNA: TGTGCCAGCAGCAGGGGCAGTGAGATAAATGAGCAGTTCTTC; CDR3: CASSRGSEINEQFF; V: TRBV14; J: TRBJ2-1; D: .; size: .
DNA: TGTGCCAGCAGTTTTACAGGGGCCCATCAGCCCCAGCATTTT; CDR3: CASSFTGAHQPQHF; V: TRBV27; J: TRBJ1-5; D: TRBD1; size: .
DNA: TGTGCCAGCAGTTGGACCATCAATGAGCAGTTCTTC; CDR3: CASSWTINEQFF; V: TRBV6-1; J: TRBJ2-1; D: .; size: .
DNA: TGCGCCAGCAGCTTGGCAGGAACGTGGAACACTGAAGCTTTCTTT; CDR3: CASSLAGTWNTEAFF; V: TRBV5-1; J: TRBJ1-1; D: .; size: .
DNA: TGTGCCAGCGCGGGGTACAGCAGCACAGATACGCAGTATTTT; CDR3: CASAGYSSTDTQYF; V: TRBV7-9; J: TRBJ2-3; D: .; size: once
DNA: TGCGCCAGCAGCCAAGAGATCAGTGGGGGCTATAATTCACCCCTCCACTTT; CDR3: CASSQEISGGYNSPLHF; V: TRBV4-1; J: TRBJ1-6; D: .; size: .
DNA: TGTGCCAGCAGCTCAGAACGGGGAAGAGATGGCTACACCTTC; CDR3: CASSSERGRDGYTF; V: TRBV7-8; J: TRBJ1-2; D: .; size: .
DNA: TGTGCCAGCAGCTTCGGGCCTTCACCCCTCCACTTT; CDR3: CASSFGPSPLHF; V: TRBV5-6; J: TRBJ1-6; D: .; size: .
DNA: TGTGCCACCAGCCCATCTAGCGACTCCTACGAGCAGTACTTC; CDR3: CATSPSSDSYEQYF; V: TRBV15; J: TRBJ2-7; D: .; size: .
DNA: TGTGCCAGCAGCGTAGAACGGCTCGGGGGGAAAGAGACCCAGTACTTC; CDR3: CASSVERLGGKETQYF; V: TRBV9; J: TRBJ2-5; D: TRBD2; size: .
DNA: TGTGCCAGCAGTTACTCAGCGGGGGCTCCTAATGAAAAACTGTTTTTT; CDR3: CASSYSAGAPNEKLFF; V: TRBV6-5; J: TRBJ1-4; D: .; size: once
DNA: TGTGCCAGCAGTGATAGGGGTAGGGGGCGAAACACCATATATTTT; CDR3: CASSDRGRGRNTIYF; V: TRBV6-1; J: TRBJ1-3; D: TRBD1; size: .
DNA: TGTGCCAGCAGTCACCGACTAGCGGGAGGGGAATACGAGCAGTACTTC; CDR3: CASSHRLAGGEYEQYF; V: TRBV27; J: TRBJ2-7; D: TRBD2; size: .
DNA: TGTGCCAGCAGTTACGATTCCGGGGAGCTGTTTTTT; CDR3: CASSYDSGELFF; V: TRBV6-5; J: TRBJ2-2; D: .; size: .
DNA: TGTGCCAGCAGCGTCGACAGTCCCTACGAGCAGTACTTC; CDR3: CASSVDSPYEQYF; V: TRBV9; J: TRBJ2-7; D: .; size: .
DNA: TGCGCCAGCAGCTTCAGGGGGGGCAACGCTGAGCAGTTCTTC; CDR3: CASSFRGGNAEQFF; V: TRBV5-1; J: TRBJ2-1; D: .; size: once
DNA: TGCGCCAGCGCCGGGGACTCCGGGGGGACCCAGTACTTC; CDR3: CASAGDSGGTQYF; V: TRBV4-1; J: TRBJ2-5; D: .; size: few
DNA: TGTGCCAGCAGAAGGTTCTCAGTGGATGAAAAACTGTTTTTT; CDR3: CASRRFSVDEKLFF; V: TRBV27; J: TRBJ1-4; D: .; size: .
DNA: TGTGCCAGCAGAAGAGGGGCGCAGTATTTT; CDR3: CASRRGAQYF; V: TRBV7-2; J: TRBJ2-3; D: .; size: .
DNA: TGCGCCAGCAGCCTGGGAGCGGGAGGGCCGTCAGATACGCAGTATTTT; CDR3: CASSLGAGGPSDTQYF; V: TRBV11-2; J: TRBJ2-3; D: TRBD2; size: .
DNA: TGTGCCAGCAGTTACTCGGGGACGAACACCGGGGAGCTGTTTTTT; CDR3: CASSYSGTNTGELFF; V: TRBV6-5; J: TRBJ2-2; D: .; size: .
DNA: TGTGCCAGCAGCTTCGGAGATTATGGCTACACCTTC; CDR3: CASSFGDYGYTF; V: TRBV5-6; J: TRBJ1-2; D: .; size: .
DNA: TGTGCCATCAGTGAGACTAGCCCCGACACCGGGGAGCTGTTTTTT; CDR3: CAISETSPDTGELFF; V: TRBV10-3; J: TRBJ2-2; D: .; size: .
DNA: TGTGCCTGGAGTGAAATCCTCTATGGCTACACCTTC; CDR3: CAWSEILYGYTF; V: TRBV30; J: TRBJ1-2; D: .; size: once
DNA: TGTGCCAGCAGCTGGACCCCGGGACAGGGAACGCTCGAGAGCGAAAAACTGTTTTTT; CDR3: CASSWTPGQGTLESEKLFF; V: TRBV7-9; J: TRBJ1-4; D: TRBD1; size: .
DNA: TGCGCCAGCAGTCACTTTGGACAGGGGGCCAGTGATACGCAGTATTTT; CDR3: CASSHFGQGASDTQYF; V: TRBV23-1; J: TRBJ2-3; D: TRBD1; size: .
DNA: TGTGCCAGTAGTACCCGCGGGGAGCAGTACTTC; CDR3: CASSTRGEQYF; V: TRBV19; J: TRBJ2-7; D: .; size: .
DNA: TGTGCCAGTAGTATTGCTCTGAACACTGAAGCTTTCTTT; CDR3: CASSIALNTEAFF; V: TRBV19; J: TRBJ1-1; D: .; size: .
DNA: TGTGCCAGCAGTTTGGTAGGGGGGGACTTCTACGAGCAGTACTTC; CDR3: CASSLVGGDFYEQYF; V: TRBV27; J: TRBJ2-7; D: .; size: .
DNA: TGTGCCAGCAGTGGAGCTGAGCAGTTCTTC; CDR3: CASSGAEQFF; V: TRBV27; J: TRBJ2-1; D: .; size: .
DNA: TGTGCCAGCAGCCAAGGTCTCCATAGCAATCAGCCCCAGCATTTT; CDR3: CASSQGLHSNQPQHF; V: TRBV2; J: TRBJ1-5; D: .; size: .
DNA: TGTGCCACCAAAGTGGGGTCCTACGAGCAGTACTTC; CDR3: CATKVGSYEQYF; V: TRBV2; J: TRBJ2-7; D: .; size: .
DNA: TGTGCCAGCAGTGAATACGGGGACTACTCTGGAAACACCATATATTTT; CDR3: CASSEYGDYSGNTIYF; V: TRBV25-1; J: TRBJ1-3; D: .; size: .
DNA: TGTGCCAGCAGCGTAGTACAGGGGGTCACAGATACGCAGTATTTT; CDR3: CASSVVQGVTDTQYF; V: TRBV9; J: TRBJ2-3; D: TRBD1; size: .
DNA: TGTGCCAGCAGCCGAACAGATATGAACACTGAAGCTTTCTTT; CDR3: CASSRTDMNTEAFF; V: TRBV5-8; J: TRBJ1-1; D: .; size: .
DNA: TGTGCCAGCAAGGAGAGCGACACTGAAGCTTTCTTT; CDR3: CASKESDTEAFF; V: TRBV5-4; J: TRBJ1-1; D: .; size: .
DNA: TGTGCCAGCAGCCCCTGGGAGAAGAGCACAGATACGCAGTATTTT; CDR3: CASSPWEKSTDTQYF; V: TRBV7-9; J: TRBJ2-3; D: .; size: .
DNA: TGCGCCAGCAGCCAGGAGCCTAGCACCTACGAGCAGTACTTC; CDR3: CASSQEPSTYEQYF; V: TRBV4-1; J: TRBJ2-7; D: .; size: few
DNA: TGTGCCAGCAGCGAGACTAGCGGGAGGGCAGATACGCAGTATTTT; CDR3: CASSETSGRADTQYF; V: TRBV5-4; J: TRBJ2-3; D: TRBD2; size: .
DNA: TGCAGTGCTAGATTCGGTTACGAGCAGTACTTC; CDR3: CSARFGYEQYF; V: TRBV20-1; J: TRBJ2-7; D: .; size: .